Listed here is a single TCR beta chain. Its antigen remains undetermined. No much larger clone exists at a distance of one base, and base qualities are not known. The sample is drawn from a study of cytomegalovirus exposure and HLA in healthy donors (dated by TCRdb to the late 2010s). Background on the whole study: An earlier analysis of some 500 of the donors reported about 250 Gb of sequence data and more than 90 million unique TCR beta sequences from some 180 million T cells. The T cell repertoires of around 670 subjects were profiled by immunosequencing and related to cytomegalovirus serostatus. All discovery cohort repertoires had been generated on a single sequencing platform. Genome-wide SNP genotypes for about 60% of the 666 donors were used in a later genetic analysis, which treated that subset as a discovery cohort. Typing coverage differed by locus: A, B, C, DRB1 and DQB1 were typed in roughly 620-640 donors, DQA1 in around 500, DPA1 in approximately 600, and DPB1 in just under 490. About 310 gigabases of sequencing data and 80 million or so unique TCR sequences were included in an early release covering 550 to 650 HLA-typed donors. Among the roughly 400 genotyped donors, around 79% belonged to the genetic ancestry cluster associated with self-reported Caucasian donors. Rather than drawing on any new phenotypic data, the later analysis identified candidate immune exposures from TCR beta sequences and the way those sequences occurred across donors. Donor age, sex, ethnicity and CMV serostatus were compiled alongside the repertoire data. In addition to the first cohort of 666 subjects, a separate validation cohort of 120 different subjects was used. Roughly 5 DR-DQ haplotypes were handled as single units for association and clustering, since linkage in the cohort was strong. To predict cytomegalovirus infection status, the study combined high-throughput TCR immunosequencing, statistical association of individual TCRs with disease status, and machine learning. HLA typing covered class I and class II loci at four-digit resolution. To study patterns of TCR occurrence, a later analysis re-analyzed previously published TCR beta repertoires from several hundred donors and added high-resolution HLA genotyping. On average, around 240,000 unique TCR beta nucleotide sequences were sequenced per donor among 350 to 400 genotyped donors of the cohort, with 15% to 20% of those sequences being non-productive. The aim of the study was to test whether cataloging public T cell receptors could identify signatures of past pathogen exposure. To decide whether each TCR beta V gene segment behaved as functional or pseudogenic, an earlier analysis of over 500 of the donors relied on high-throughput TCR beta sequencing. On the study overall, not on this receptor specifically: According to the authors, the approach could potentially be generalized to other disease states and immunological phenotypes. A few of the identified cytomegalovirus-associated TCR beta chains were confirmed in vitro to be specific for cytomegalovirus antigens. Presence/absence analyses assumed roughly uniform sequencing depth across donors, an assumption that may not hold. The study gave a list of 150 to 200 TCR beta chains associated with cytomegalovirus. For the cohort, immune exposure information was limited to CMV serostatus. A cluster of highly shared sequence variants was judged likely to be a technical artifact of the sequencing pipeline. In a later analysis, several top co-occurrence clusters were reported to appear linked to parvovirus B19, influenza, CMV and Epstein-Barr virus. A further reported finding was that TCR beta sequences accurately predicted the HLA-A and HLA-B alleles for most subjects in the first cohort. The earlier analysis of almost 600 of the donors excluded roughly 16 rarely observed V segments, including chromosome 9 orphons, because counts were too low. An earlier analysis of approximately 540 of the donors showed that most TCR beta V segments appeared in productive rearrangements either about 87% or about 30% of the time, which broadly matched IMGT annotations. In a later analysis, HLA-associated TCR beta chains were found to be more clonally expanded and to have lower generation probabilities than equally common non-associated chains. In a later genetic analysis, a missense DCLRE1C variant was associated with V-gene and J-gene trimming of TCR beta chains, and the association was replicated in an independent cohort. A later genetic analysis reported fewer N-insertions in productive TCRs among donors in an Asian-associated ancestry cluster than the roughly 690-donor mean. Linkage disequilibrium might explain the correlated functional status among segregating V segments, but an unknown experimental factor could not be ruled out. Assigning TCR associations to individual alleles was difficult when HLA alleles, especially DR and DQ, strongly co-occurred. HLA typing was unavailable for some donors at each locus, so association tests used only the typed subset. The 87-base-pair reads could not distinguish some IMGT-functional V segments, including TRBV6-2 and TRBV6-3, so those segments were excluded. Specific HLA alleles were associated with 15,000 to 20,000 TCR beta sequences at a false discovery rate of 0.05 in a later analysis. A later analysis found that most CMV-associated TCR beta chains appeared HLA-restricted, with HLA associations seemingly driven largely by CMV exposure. Most TCR sequences were seen in very few donors, while some public TCRs were found in many individuals. Only TCR beta chains were sequenced in this cohort, and the absence of alpha or paired-chain data limited detectable features. A later analysis found that TCR association rates varied across HLA loci, with DRB1 alleles showing the most associated TCRs and HLA-C alleles the fewest. In both the original and validation cohorts, the classifier was reported to diagnose cytomegalovirus status with high specificity and sensitivity.

The CDR3 measures 15 amino acids from cysteine to phenylalanine. Only CDR3 DNA is held: 45 bases, read in frame from base 1. Trimming accounts for 1 base at V and 5 bases at J, while the number of junction bases matched to no gene is 5. CDR1 SGHTA and CDR2 FQGNSA were looked up in the germline V gene. The cohort comprised more than 550 healthy bone marrow donors. Cohort members were all nominally healthy when sampled, although unrecorded immune exposures were likely present. The donor tested CMV seropositive and was one of the 289 seropositive cohort members. A peripheral blood sample was provided by each donor, and peripheral blood mononuclear cells were used for TCR beta sequencing. Genomic DNA extraction from the blood cell samples was performed with the Qiagen DNeasy Blood Extraction Kit. Library preparation used the immunoSEQ multiplex PCR assay. A mixture of 60 forward primers for TCR Vbeta segments and 13 reverse primers for TCR Jbeta segments was used in the multiplex PCR. The CDR3 region of rearranged TCR beta genes was amplified from genomic DNA by a multiplex PCR assay. The amplified TCR beta libraries were sequenced on the Illumina HiSeq System as 87-base-pair reads. The study's own analysis went as follows. In a later analysis, roughly 80 million unique TCR beta chains were counted across the approximately 620 repertoires, and roughly 11 million of these chains were shared by at least two donors. Raw reads were error-corrected and collapsed into unique sequences with a nearest-neighbor algorithm that merged closely related sequences to remove PCR and sequencing errors. CDR3 sequences were aligned to IMGT reference sequences to assign V, D and J gene segments. Each retained sequence needed at least a six-nucleotide match to both a V gene segment and a J gene segment. A rearrangement counted as productive if the CDR3 had no stop codons and remained in frame with V and J, and every other rearrangement counted as non-productive. Following IMGT convention, CDR3 was defined as the stretch from the second conserved V-encoded cysteine up to the conserved J-encoded phenylalanine. The earlier analysis of approximately 500 of the donors excluded sequences that lacked an unambiguous match to a single V gene segment. An earlier analysis of about 600 of the donors called V segments functional above 56.7% productive rearrangements and segregating when the between-donor standard deviation exceeded 5%. A statistical classification framework was built for diagnosing cytomegalovirus status from the catalog of TCR beta chain sequences. In a later analysis, V and J genes were assigned by comparing TCR nucleotide sequences against IMGT/GENE-DB human TR gene sequences. A later analysis assigned CDR3 sequences and most-parsimonious VDJ recombination scenarios with the TCRdist pipeline. In a later analysis, each TCR beta chain was defined by its CDR3 amino acid sequence together with its V-gene family, and reads lacking a unique V-gene family were excluded. In a later analysis, 450 to 600 highly shared, low-generation-probability nucleotide sequences were removed to address suspected cross-contamination and a sequencing artifact. In a later analysis, a clonal expansion index for each public chain was calculated from normalized within-repertoire ranks of inferred template counts. In a later analysis, generation probabilities were computed with a VDJ recombination model fitted to out-of-frame rearrangements, and the resulting probabilities were checked against IGoR. Hypergeometric tests were used in a later analysis to score TCR-TCR, TCR-HLA and TCR-CMV co-occurrence, with a repertoire-size bias correction applied to the TCR pairs. A later analysis estimated false discovery rates by permuting HLA or CMV assignments 20 times. In a later analysis, co-occurring TCRs were grouped using DBSCAN, and TCRdist sequence similarity was added for clustering within HLA-allele-positive subsets. For co-occurrence clustering, repertoires with fewer than 30,000 or more than 120,000 public chains were excluded, along with roughly 5 repertoires with anomalous nucleotide sharing. TCRdb provides this immuneACCESS table in a form limited to in-frame rearrangements. Some clones are lacking; in checked studies, under half of them reflect an unresolved V gene, and why the rest are absent is not known. V, J and clone size derive from that table, while D and trimming were established from the DNA sequence. The sample yields some 97,000 clones; over 60% were counted once. The top ten clonotypes cover roughly 4% of the sample.

The sequence was obtained from a female donor in good health and CMV-seropositive. The V and J genes are TRBV7-2 and TRBJ2-5; a stretch of 9 junction bases matches TRBD2. The sample comprised PBMCs. The DNA sequence reads TGTGCCAGCAGCTTAGTGGCGGGAGGGTGGGAGACCCAGTACTTC. Its protein reads: CASSLVAGGWETQYF.